This T cell receptor beta chain was recorded in a study of early T cells in non-severe SARS-CoV-2 infection (dated by TCRdb to about 2021). As for the study more broadly: Bulk RNA from unsorted whole blood was used for TCR sequencing, so alpha and beta chains could not be paired.

The CDR3 contains 15 residues, cysteine and phenylalanine counted. Of the read, only the CDR3 DNA is kept; its 45 bases are in frame from base 1. Trimmed from V: 5 bases; trimmed from J: 4 bases; junction bases lacking a gene match: 5. From the germline V gene, CDR1 is ENHRY and CDR2 is SYGVKD. On this clonotype itself: Its antigen is still unknown. No base-level quality is on record; no much larger clone is a single base apart.

This was a case-control study nested in a cohort of healthcare workers in London, UK, who had nasopharyngeal swab PCR tests and blood samples taken every week. Between 23 and 31 March 2020, the week of the UK lockdown, healthcare workers were enrolled and then followed up weekly for as long as 16 weeks. The library was obtained by 5' RACE. Sequencing was carried out with a NextSeq 500. The TCR library protocol attached unique molecular identifiers to individual cDNA molecules to correct for sequencing error and PCR bias. Both TCR alpha and beta chains were sequenced, and tight co-correlation was observed between alpha and beta sequence abundances in each sample. As for how the authors treated the data: Decombinator V4 was used to annotate the V gene, J gene and CDR3 of the TCR sequences. Expanded TCRs were defined as changing significantly between any two time points under a Poisson model with p below 0.0001. TCR abundances were normalised to the total number of TCRs sequenced per sample and were expressed as counts per million. TRAV1-2 paired with TRAJ12, TRAJ20 or TRAJ33 defined MAIT TCRs, while TRAV10 paired with TRAJ18 defined iNKT TCRs. VDJdb, accessed 1 November 2021, was searched for CMV, EBV and SARS-CoV-2 annotated TCRs, with TCRs annotated for multiple antigens excluded. TCRdb handled the public reads itself, with Q25 trimming in fastp and clone calling in MiXCR, and kept productive beta chains. Entries are consolidated by CDR3 protein sequence, retaining the most common genes and DNA. The V and J calls, along with clone size, are taken from TCRdb and not from the paper's own processing. This sample holds over 85,000 distinct CDR3 sequences; less than 15% were observed only once. The ten largest clones represent 5% to 8% of the sample.

Study-level results and caveats: VDJdb matching was skewed toward anti-spike CD8 responses, so virus-specific expansions were likely underestimated and private and CD4 specificities were missed.

This TCR came from an adult who was a healthcare worker with PCR-confirmed SARS-CoV-2 infection or an uninfected control (not recorded which). The source material was whole blood. The chain uses TRBV10-3 and TRBJ2-3; the central 11 bases match TRBD2. The CDR3 protein: CAISRLAGGADTQYF. The nucleotides read TGTGCCATCAGTAGGCTAGCGGGAGGAGCAGATACGCAGTATTTT.